The T cell receptor beta chain under discussion was sequenced for a study of OX40 agonist ivuxolimab in advanced cancers. About the study: Given to patients was ivuxolimab, an agonistic anti-OX40 (CD134) antibody. At 0.01 to 10 mg/kg, ivuxolimab was administered intravenously to patients every 2 weeks.

Method: immunoSEQ multiplex PCR; TCRdb's copy keeps in-frame clones and lacks some. This sample has about 100,000 clones, with 89% found just once. The germline gives CDR1 SGHNT, CDR2 YYREEE (reference sequence). The CDR3 is 15 residues long. Trimming removed 4 bases from V and 10 bases from J; junction bases left unmatched: 11. Prior autoimmune disease or systemic immunosuppression barred patients. The sequence derives from an adult with an advanced solid tumor such as melanoma, head and neck, liver or kidney cancer. The input for sequencing was CD4+ or CD8+ T cells sorted from blood, taken in a trial of the OX40 agonist ivuxolimab. The chain joins TRBV5-4 to TRBJ1-6, with 7 bases aligning to TRBD1. The CDR3 region has the DNA TGTGCCAGCAGCCCGCGCGACAGGGACGCCTCACCCCTCCACTTT. Encoded protein: CASSPRDRDASPLHF.